Listed below are T cell receptor beta chains from one sample, sequenced in a study of cytomegalovirus exposure and HLA in healthy donors. Generated by immunoSEQ multiplex PCR, the TCRdb table keeps only in-frame clones and is missing some. The sample has roughly 180,000 clones, around 81% seen once. The sequencing sample was made of PBMCs. These receptors originate from a woman between 18 and 29 years old in good health and CMV-seropositive. Both conserved end residues are part of each CDR3.

v_call | cdr3_aa
TRBV2 | CASRGGQGYEQYF
TRBV6-5 | CASSPGQGAREQYF
TRBV5-6 | CASSPGTGDEKLFF
TRBV11-3 | CASSIGLSSVGKETQYF
TRBV9 | CASSVGQGAGNTIYF
TRBV6-1 | CASSKNPGTEAFF
TRBV5-4 | CASSLSIGELFF
TRBV19 | CASSIQGSGQPQHF
TRBV6-5 | CASSFDRANTGELFF
TRBV28 | CASSLSTTGAKGYTF
TRBV18 | CASSPLGDTQYF
TRBV5-1 | CASSLATDTEAFF
TRBV19 | CASRNGRSNQPQHF
TRBV6-5 | CASSPQSGIHEQYF
TRBV2 | CASRFGRGNTGELFF
TRBV29-1 | CSVAGTGRELFF
TRBV4-2 | CASSPGLRDEQFF
TRBV5-1 | CASSPTRIGADEQFF
TRBV5-4 | CASRLRDAYTQYF
TRBV4-1 | CASSQDLALEQYF
TRBV10-1 | CASSELTSEPSYEQYF
TRBV28 | CASSQPPGGKTEAFF
TRBV29-1 | CSVRDRGDGTEAFF
TRBV29-1 | CSVATGTDTEAFF
TRBV7-2 | CASSLTGWDQPQHF
TRBV7-9 | CASSNLAGFVDTQYF
TRBV18 | CASSPNGQGGADTQYF
TRBV7-6 | CASSSMGRMRAISTDTQYF
TRBV6-4 | CASSDSTSGGGTDTQYF
TRBV2 | CASDSLGFQETQYF
TRBV2 | CASSSHRGPGTQYF
TRBV7-2 | CASSLGGRYGYTF
TRBV27 | CASTLFGAAYNEQFF
TRBV7-2 | CASSLSGLAAETQYF
TRBV6-5 | CASSYQAGLEAFF
TRBV5-1 | CASSPYLVGSPNEQFF
TRBV11-3 | CASSGGPGVGVRAFF
TRBV27 | CASSRSGGTYNEQFF
TRBV4-2 | CASSQDLRNSYSNQPQHF
TRBV5-1 | CASSHAVGASYEQYF
TRBV6-4 | CASSETAGGGSTDTQYF
TRBV28 | CASRLSGGGDEQFF
TRBV4-3 | CASSQEMGGSYNSPLHF
TRBV7-2 | CASSSQGPGNEQFF
TRBV19 | CASSILWSRAGELFF
TRBV11-2 | CASRPSGVYNEQFF
TRBV28 | CASKPSGLTEAFF
TRBV27 | CASSQLAGDGDEQFF
TRBV7-9 | CASSLGSGGAGHEQFF
TRBV6-4 | CATATGTTTDTQYF
TRBV5-1 | CASSHQGDTEAFF